This TCR beta chain was observed in a study of blood T cells in healthy people across ages (dated by TCRdb to about 2015). For context, the study as a whole: Template switching captured roughly one uniquely barcoded TCR beta cDNA molecule per two T cells in model experiments. The donors were split into four age groups: young (average about 15 years), middle-aged (39), aged (about 62) and long-lived (approximately 89). For two donors (one aged 18 to 29 and one aged 80 or older), the study analyzed two additional independent replicas of 1 million unique cDNA reads from the same blood draw. The study measured age-related changes in TCR beta repertoire diversity using deep sequencing normalized with unique cDNA molecular identifiers. To avoid experimental bias, donors of different ages were spread randomly across the sequencing lanes.

From the cysteine up to the phenylalanine, the CDR3 has a length of 14 residues. Kept here is only the CDR3 DNA, which spans 42 bases and is read in frame from base 1. V loses 6 bases at its end and J loses 6 bases; junction bases beyond the gene matches: 4. CDR1 and CDR2 are read off the germline V gene (reference sequence) as MNHNY and SVGAGI. Worth noting for this clonotype: The antigen it binds to is not known. No base qualities exist here, and no much larger clone lies one base off it.

Donors were a few dozen systemically healthy Caucasian individuals from Russia aged roughly 6 to 90 years. Ten milliliters of peripheral blood were drawn from each donor into EDTA-treated Vacutainer tubes. Ficoll-Paque density-gradient centrifugation was used to isolate PBMCs, with at least 7 million obtained per sample. Total RNA was extracted from PBMCs with Trizol reagent, with at least 5 micrograms obtained per sample. The percentages of naive CD45RAhigh/CD27high T cells were determined by flow cytometry on a PBMC aliquot from every donor. Overall study results and their limits: There was a strong correlation between observed TCR beta diversity and the percentage of naive T cells measured by flow cytometry. Conclusive comparison of naive and antigen-experienced compartments was prevented by the profiling of bulk unsorted PBMCs. Estimates of total diversity based on one million sequenced T cells were regarded as lower bounds and as underestimates. Compared with the aged group, the long-lived group had more naive CD4+ T cells, fewer expanded clones and increased TCR diversity, suggesting age selection. Donor CMV infection status was unknown, potentially confounding age-related changes in expanded clonotypes. As age increased, observed TCR beta diversity per million T cells dropped in a roughly linear way, and a significant reduction was already evident by age 40.

Libraries were prepared through 5' RACE. Sequencing used an Illumina HiSeq 2500. A second PCR of about 6 to 11 cycles was performed with a sample-barcoded 5' primer and a J-beta primer mix. A template-switch 5' adaptor carrying 12 random nucleotides introduced a unique molecular identifier onto each TCR beta cDNA molecule. Each sample yielded at least 2.5 million CDR3-containing paired-end reads. The Mint cDNA synthesis kit, primed by a TRBC-specific oligonucleotide, was used to synthesize first-strand cDNA from all RNA. After uracil-DNA glycosylase treatment, a first 18-cycle PCR used universal primers M1SS and BC2_uni_R on all cDNA. As for the authors' bioinformatics: Each sample was normalized by randomly selecting 1 million high-quality reads, each carrying a distinct molecular identifier. Instead of being binned into consensus sequences, reads that shared molecular identifiers were thrown out. MiTCR, run with a Q25 quality threshold and the strictest error-elimination algorithm, handled CDR3 identification, clonotype clustering and error correction. Lower-bound total TCR beta diversity was estimated with a nonparametric unseen species model using Euler transformation. TCRdb cleaned the public reads at Q25 with fastp, built clones with MiXCR and kept in-frame beta chains. Identical CDR3 protein sequences are pooled into one entry, listed with their most common genes and DNA. None of the V and J calls come from the authors' own analysis; TCRdb made them. The sample includes fewer than 700,000 distinct CDR3 sequences, with roughly 43% observed a single time. Of the sample, roughly 30% falls within the top ten clones.

The sequence is built from TRBV6-6 and TRBJ1-6, with 8 junctional bases fitting TRBD1. This TCR came from a man at least 80 years old in good health. The sample comprised blood. The CDR3 in this case is CASRGGQGNSPLHF. The DNA is as follows: TGTGCCAGCAGGGGCGGACAGGGTAATTCACCCCTCCACTTT.